This passage covers 10 T cell receptor beta chains from one sample sequenced in a study of human T cells and chemical hapten exposure. Time point defined: healthy volunteer bleed at 2 weeks. Before extraction, the whole blood was not fractionated, and total RNA was taken from it. MiXCR, applied by TCRdb to the RACE reads, yields one record per CDR3 protein. The repertoire has 100,000 to 150,000 distinct CDR3 sequences, approximately 9.5% of them found once; the top ten carry roughly 1.6%. Sequencing used whole blood. The source is a male donor in good health. Some clones in this sample may be carry-over from other donors' samples.

Many counts were recorded for this clonotype. V gene TRBV11-2 combines with J gene TRBJ1-1; 8 bases line up with TRBD1. J was trimmed by 2 bases and V by 3 bases; bases with no gene match: 2. The CDR3 loop spans 14 amino acids. CDR1 and CDR2 from the germline V gene are SGHAT and FQNNGV. In DNA, the CDR3 is TGTGCCAGCAGCTTCGGACAGGGCAACACTGAAGCTTTCTTT. Encoded protein: CASSFGQGNTEAFF.

Ten or more counts support this clonotype. The J gene is TRBJ2-6, the V gene TRBV4-1; D possibly corresponds to TRBD1 (5 bases). Germline lookup yields CDR1 MGHRA and CDR2 YSYEKL. The CDR3 is 16 amino acids. V was trimmed by 0 bases and J by 0 bases, leaving 6 bases between them. CDR3: CASSQDDSSGANVLTF. The DNA of the CDR3 is TGCGCCAGCAGCCAAGATGACAGCTCTGGGGCCAACGTCCTGACTTTC.

This clonotype has more than one count but fewer than ten. The gene calls are TRBV19 and TRBJ1-1; D gene unclear. The V gene lost 3 bases and the J gene lost 4 bases, with 6 bases spanning the gap. CDR3 length equals 12 residues. Germline V lookup: CDR1 LNHDA, CDR2 SQIVND (reference sequence). The DNA of the CDR3 is TGTGCCAGTAGTATGCGAGGCACTGAAGCTTTCTTT. It encodes CASSMRGTEAFF.

The V call is TRBV4-3, the J call TRBJ2-7; D is undetermined. Germline V gene sequence: CDR1 LGHNA, CDR2 YSLEER. V gave up 0 bases and J gave up 6 bases, with 15 bases separating them. The CDR3 runs to 15 residues. The CDR3 DNA is TGCGCCAGCAGCCAAGATAGGGATCCTAGGTTCGAGCAGTACTTC. This translates into CASSQDRDPRFEQYF.

This clonotype was seen a few times. This chain joins TRBV7-9 and TRBJ1-3, with TRBD1 matching over 7 bases. In germline, CDR1 is SEHNR, CDR2 FQNEAQ (reference sequence). CDR3 length: 15 residues. Germline trimming cut 5 bases from V and 4 bases from J; bases unmatched to any gene: 8. CDR3 in amino acids: CASSATGQAGNTIYF. The CDR3 DNA sequence: TGTGCCAGCAGCGCCACAGGACAGGCCGGAAACACCATATATTTT.

There are many counts of this clonotype. The chain joins TRBV6-1 to TRBJ2-7; weak D call: TRBD2 (6 bases). The CDR3 is 15 residues long. Germline V lookup: CDR1 MNHNS, CDR2 SASEGT. Trimming stripped 2 bases from V and 4 bases from J, with 15 bases between. The CDR3: CASSELEVGGYEQYF. The CDR3 nucleotides read TGTGCCAGCAGTGAACTGGAGGTGGGGGGATACGAGCAGTACTTC.

The genes are TRBV14 and TRBJ2-7; D gene unclear. Trimming removed 4 bases at V and 3 bases at J, with 16 bases between. The germline CDR1 and CDR2 sequences are SGHDN and FVKESK. This CDR3 region has 15 residues. The CDR3 DNA reads as TGTGCCAGCAGCCGAGAGGCCAGCGACCTCTACGAGCAGTACTTC. Translation: CASSREASDLYEQYF.

To note about this clonotype: This could be a read error, since a much larger clone is one nucleotide away. V usage is TRBV5-1 and J usage is TRBJ1-6; D is possibly TRBD1 (5 bases). The CDR3 covers 15 residues. In germline, CDR1 is SGHRS, CDR2 YFSETQ. The V gene lost 6 bases and the J gene lost 9 bases, with 19 bases spanning the gap. The CDR3: CASTPGGIRSSPLHF. CDR3 DNA: TGCGCCAGCACCCCGGGGGGTATTCGAAGTTCACCCCTCCACTTT.

The V gene is TRBV4-1, the J gene TRBJ2-6; 7 positions agree with TRBD1. This CDR3 has 16 residues. Germline V CDR1 and CDR2: MGHRA, YSYEKL. The trim removed 1 base at V and 2 bases at J, leaving 2 bases unmatched. Here the CDR3 DNA reads TGCGCCAGCAGCCAAGGGACAGGTACTGGGGCCAACGTCCTGACTTTC. It is translated as CASSQGTGTGANVLTF.

This clonotype was counted at least ten times. V gene TRBV7-3 combines with J gene TRBJ1-5; D uncertain. Trimming shortened V by 0 bases and J by 3 bases, and 3 bases separated the two germline ends. CDR1 SGHTA and CDR2 FQGTGA come from the germline V gene. CDR3 length: 13 amino acids. Here the CDR3 reads CASSLTANQPQHF. Here the CDR3 DNA reads TGTGCCAGCAGCTTAACGGCCAATCAGCCCCAGCATTTT. Full variable domain (rest looked up from reference TRBV7-3 and TRBJ1-5): GAGVSQTPSNKVTEKGKYVELRCDPISGHTALYWYRQSLGQGPEFLIYFQGTGAADDSGLPNDRFFAVRPEGSVSTLKIQRTERGDSAVYLCASSLTANQPQHFGDGTRLSIL.